The sample holds one count of the clone carrying this T cell receptor beta chain. Its antigen is still unknown. This sample stems from a study of shared clonotypes between healthy human individuals. Overall study: Per-donor plates numbered three CD4 naive, three CD4 memory, two CD8 naive and one CD8 memory.

The data were produced by immunoSEQ multiplex PCR, yet TCRdb's version contains in-frame clones alone and is incomplete. The data show about 2.4 million clones, roughly nine tenths seen once. Trimming cost V 4 bases and J 1 base, with 10 bases left between them. This CDR3 has 14 amino acids. CDR1 and CDR2 (germline): SQVTM, ANQGSEA. Overall study findings and caveats: Clonotypes which were not shared had lower generation probabilities than clonotypes that all four donors shared. It was observed that roughly 4.8% of naive CD4 clonotypes were shared across several donors.

The material sequenced was naive CD4+ T cells sorted from blood. The subset was: CD45RA+ positively selected. The chain is built from TRBV29-1 and TRBJ2-2; D remains unclear. This clonotype was obtained from a man younger than 35 in good health. CDR3 nucleotides: TGCAGCGTTGCTGCGGCCTTGAACACCGGGGAGCTGTTTTTT. It yields the protein CSVAAALNTGELFF.